The 15 T cell receptor beta chains below come from one sample, sequenced in a study of early T cells in non-severe SARS-CoV-2 infection. TCRdb itself ran the 5' RACE reads through MiXCR, one entry per CDR3 protein. Of roughly 48,000 distinct CDR3 sequences in the sample, about 4.2% were seen once. The sequenced sample consisted of whole blood. Receptors were obtained from an adult who was a healthcare worker with PCR-confirmed SARS-CoV-2 infection or an uninfected control (not recorded which).

This clonotype was seen many times. CDR3 in amino acids: CASSTGQGDQPQHF. The DNA for the CDR3 is TGTGCCAGCAGTACGGGACAGGGTGACCAGCCCCAGCATTTT. The rearrangement links TRBV6-1 to TRBJ1-5, with 9 bases identical to TRBD1. Germline CDR1 and CDR2: MNHNS and SASEGT. The ends lost 5 bases at V and 7 bases at J; junction bases unmatched: 6. The CDR3 length is 14 residues.

This clonotype occurred many times. The rearrangement links TRBV10-3 to TRBJ1-6; TRBD1 agrees at 9 bases. CDR3 length equals 14 residues. CDR1 is ENHRY and CDR2 is SYGVKD in the germline V gene. V lost 6 bases, J lost 5 bases, and 2 bases stayed unmatched. As DNA, the CDR3 is TGTGCCATCAGATGGGACAGGGATAATTCACCCCTCCACTTT. Encoded protein: CAIRWDRDNSPLHF.

This clonotype showed up many times. The gene calls are TRBV5-1 and TRBJ2-7, with 7 bases that match TRBD2. Germline V gives CDR1 SGHRS, CDR2 YFSETQ. With V trimmed by 1 base and J by 6 bases, 25 bases remained unmatched. CDR3 length equals 20 residues. DNA of the CDR3: TGCGCCAGCAGCTTGCCGCGGTTACGCAGCGGGGCATCTCCTCCGGGCGAGCAGTACTTC. This codes for CASSLPRLRSGASPPGEQYF.

There are many counts of this clonotype. This chain joins TRBV20-1 and TRBJ2-5; D gene ambiguous. In germline, CDR1 is DFQATT, CDR2 SNEGSKA (reference sequence). The V end lost 1 base, the J end lost 0 bases, and 12 bases lay between the germline ends. The CDR3 is made up of 15 amino acids. The CDR3 bases are TGCAGTGCTAGAGCCCCAGCCAGCTACCAAGAGACCCAGTACTTC. Amino acids: CSARAPASYQETQYF.

V gene TRBV5-1 combines with J gene TRBJ2-3; tentatively, D is TRBD1 or TRBD2 (6 bases each). Germline CDR1 reads SGHRS; CDR2 reads YFSETQ. Trimming removed 1 base from V and 1 base from J, with 13 bases in between. The CDR3 runs to 16 residues. CDR3 sequence reads: CASSLLGGLGTDTQYF. CDR3 in DNA: TGCGCCAGCAGCTTGCTGGGGGGCCTTGGCACAGATACGCAGTATTTT.

This clonotype was recorded many times. This sequence joins TRBV6-5 and TRBJ1-6, with D maybe TRBD1 (5 bases). Trimming shortened V by 6 bases and J by 10 bases, and 16 bases separated the two germline ends. The CDR3 covers 14 residues. The germline V gene has CDR1 MNHEY and CDR2 SVGAGI. CDR3 amino acids: CASRLWGMGSPLHF. The CDR3 DNA sequence: TGTGCCAGCAGGTTATGGGGGATGGGGTCACCCCTCCACTTT.

This clonotype showed up many times. The chain uses TRBV29-1 and TRBJ1-1; D not certain. Trimming shortened V by 6 bases and J by 3 bases, and 11 bases separated the two germline ends. The CDR3 runs to 12 residues. Germline values: CDR1 SQVTM, CDR2 ANQGSEA. This chain's CDR3 is CSVTLHDTEAFF. CDR3 DNA sequence: TGCAGCGTCACCCTCCACGACACTGAAGCTTTCTTT. The whole variable domain, remainder taken from reference TRBV29-1 and TRBJ1-1, is SAVISQKPSRDICQRGTSLTIQCQVDSQVTMMFWYRQQPGQSLTLIATANQGSEATYESGFVIDKFPISRPNLTFSTLTVSNMSPEDSSIYLCSVTLHDTEAFFGQGTRLTVV.

CDR3 in DNA: TGCAGTGCTGCGGGACTAGCGGTGAAGACCCAGTACTTC. Protein sequence: CSAAGLAVKTQYF. The V call is TRBV20-1, the J call TRBJ2-5, with 11 bases matching TRBD2. V trimming: 5 bases; J trimming: 6 bases; junction bases outside the gene matches: 5. CDR1 and CDR2 from the germline V gene are DFQATT and SNEGSKA (reference sequence). The CDR3 contains 13 residues.

V usage is TRBV7-3 and J usage is TRBJ2-2; D is possibly TRBD1 (6 bases). Trimming pared 6 bases from V and 4 bases from J, leaving 12 bases between. This CDR3 is 14 amino acids long. Looked up from germline, CDR1 is SGHTA and CDR2 is FQGTGA. The CDR3 DNA reads as TGTGCCAGCAGGGATCGACAGGCCACCGGGGAGCTGTTTTTT. It translates to CASRDRQATGELFF.

This clonotype was seen ten or more times. The CDR3 DNA reads TGTGCCAGCAGCCAAGCACCGGGACAGCGAAGCACCGGGGAGCTGTTTTTT. Amino acid sequence: CASSQAPGQRSTGELFF. This chain uses TRBV4-2 with TRBJ2-2; 7 positions agree with TRBD1. This CDR3 comprises 17 residues. Germline lookup yields CDR1 LGHNA and CDR2 YNFKEQ. The V segment lost 1 base and the J segment 4 bases; nucleotides outside the gene matches: 9.

This clonotype was picked up many times. This chain joins TRBV5-1 and TRBJ2-3, with 8 nucleotides matching TRBD1. Germline V gene lookup returns CDR1 SGHRS and CDR2 YFSETQ. The V gene end was trimmed by 4 bases and the J gene end by 6 bases; junction bases not matched to a gene: 10. CDR3 length: 15 amino acids. The CDR3 nucleotides read TGCGCCAGCAGCCTACAACAGGGGGACGGGGATACGCAGTATTTT. It codes for CASSLQQGDGDTQYF.

At least ten counts were recorded for this clonotype. The V and J genes are TRBV19 and TRBJ2-7; D call uncertain. The CDR3 has 14 residues. Germline loops: CDR1 LNHDA, CDR2 SQIVND (reference sequence). Trimming removed 7 bases from V and 0 bases from J, with 13 bases in between. The CDR3 region has the DNA TGTGCCAGTACGCCGGGCAGAAGCTCCTACGAGCAGTACTTC. Residues: CASTPGRSSYEQYF.

This clonotype was seen at least ten times. This chain uses TRBV11-1 with TRBJ2-7; D may be TRBD1 or TRBD2 (6 bases each). V was shortened by 6 bases and J by 6 bases, with 15 bases between the two germline ends. Germline CDR1 is SGHAT and CDR2 is FQDESV (reference sequence). The CDR3 consists of 13 residues. CDR3 DNA sequence: TGTGCCAGCAGTCTTGGGGGGCCGGGCGAGCAGTACTTC. This encodes CASSLGGPGEQYF.

This clonotype came up a few times. This rearrangement joins TRBV11-3 to TRBJ2-1; D unresolved. The CDR3 extends over 13 amino acids. Trimming pared 3 bases from V and 9 bases from J, leaving 12 bases between. Germline CDR1 reads SGHNT; CDR2 reads YENEEA. The DNA for the CDR3 is TGTGCCAGCAGCTTTGTCCCCTTGAGTGAGCAGTTCTTC. Protein sequence: CASSFVPLSEQFF.

This clonotype was recorded at least ten times. One end of the junction is discordant with germline, which a read error may explain. V and J are TRBV6-5 and TRBJ2-3; TRBD1 might be the D (5 bases). Germline CDR1 MNHEY, CDR2 SVGAGI. The CDR3 loop spans 16 amino acids. CDR3 amino acids: CASSYSTGWSTDTQFF. CDR3 in DNA: TGTGCCAGCAGTTACTCGACGGGCTGGTCGACAGATACGCAGTTTTTT.